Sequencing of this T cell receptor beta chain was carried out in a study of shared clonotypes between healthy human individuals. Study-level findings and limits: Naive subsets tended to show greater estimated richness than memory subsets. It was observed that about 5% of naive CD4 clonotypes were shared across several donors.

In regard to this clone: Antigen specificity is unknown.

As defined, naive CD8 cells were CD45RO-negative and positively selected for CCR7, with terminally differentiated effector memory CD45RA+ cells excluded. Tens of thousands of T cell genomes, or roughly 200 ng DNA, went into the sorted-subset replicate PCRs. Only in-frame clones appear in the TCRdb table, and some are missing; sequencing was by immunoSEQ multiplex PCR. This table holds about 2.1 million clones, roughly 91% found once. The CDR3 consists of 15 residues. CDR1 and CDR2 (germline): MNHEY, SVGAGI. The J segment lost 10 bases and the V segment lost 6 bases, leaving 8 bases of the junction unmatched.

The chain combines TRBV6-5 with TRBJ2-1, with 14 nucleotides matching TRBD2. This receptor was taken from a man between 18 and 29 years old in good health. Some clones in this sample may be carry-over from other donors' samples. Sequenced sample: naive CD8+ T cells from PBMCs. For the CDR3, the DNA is TGTGCCAGCAGAAACGGACTAGCGGGAGGTAAGGAGCAGTTCTTC. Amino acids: CASRNGLAGGKEQFF.